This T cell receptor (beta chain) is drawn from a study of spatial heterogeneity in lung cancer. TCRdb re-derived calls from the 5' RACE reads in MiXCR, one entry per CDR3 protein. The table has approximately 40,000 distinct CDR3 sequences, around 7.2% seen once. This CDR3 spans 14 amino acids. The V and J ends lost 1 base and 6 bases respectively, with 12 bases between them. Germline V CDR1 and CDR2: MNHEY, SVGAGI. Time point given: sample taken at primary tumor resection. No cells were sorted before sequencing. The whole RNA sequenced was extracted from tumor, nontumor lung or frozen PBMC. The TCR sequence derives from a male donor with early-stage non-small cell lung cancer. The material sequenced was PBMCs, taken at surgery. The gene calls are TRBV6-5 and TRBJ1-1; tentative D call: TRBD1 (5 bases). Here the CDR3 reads CASSYYTGTAEAFF. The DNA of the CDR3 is TGTGCCAGCAGTTACTATACGGGGACCGCTGAAGCTTTCTTT.